This TCR beta chain appears in the sequencing data of a study of blood T cell repertoires in COVID-19. Study overall: Samples of COVID-19 (acute and convalescent) were obtained from the United States, Italy and Spain. T cells, B-cell-depleted T cells, or PBMCs supplied cDNA or gDNA.

The CDR3 contains 15 residues. The junction had 9 bases not matched to a gene; V was cut back by 5 bases and J by 4 bases. The germline V gene has CDR1 LNHDA and CDR2 SQIVND (reference sequence). In the original workflow: Counts of nucleated cells, estimated from reference gene primer amplification, were obtained. Here immunoSEQ multiplex PCR was the method, and the copy in TCRdb shows in-frame clones only, minus some. The DNA was the basis for D and trimming; V, J and clone size are from that table. This sample has 55,000 to 75,000 clones, with about three quarters found just once. What was sequenced was peripheral blood. The chain uses TRBV19 and TRBJ1-2; 8 nucleotides match TRBD1. The sequence was collected from a human donor in a cohort sampled during active COVID-19. The CDR3 nucleotides are TGTGCCAGTAGTCTCACGGGACAGGTCATCTATGGCTACACCTTC. Amino acid sequence: CASSLTGQVIYGYTF.